A selection of T cell receptor beta chains follows, all from one sample in a study of blood T cell repertoires in COVID-19. TCRdb keeps only in-frame clones here, not all; method: immunoSEQ multiplex PCR. The table includes 150,000 to 170,000 clones, approximately 80% detected once. The specimen was peripheral blood. The source is a woman older than 75 with acute or convalescent COVID-19. CDR3s leave out the opening cysteine and the closing phenylalanine or tryptophan. Each record gives: V gene, J gene, CDR3 protein.

V: TRBV19
J: TRBJ1-1
CDR3: ASKSLPSTEAF

V: TRBV11-2
J: TRBJ1-1
CDR3: ASTAGLDTEAF

V: TRBV9
J: TRBJ2-5
CDR3: ASSVGLAGQGETQY

V: TRBV27
J: TRBJ1-2
CDR3: ASSFRDRGGYT

V: TRBV20-1
J: TRBJ1-1
CDR3: SARQGTEAF

V: TRBV5-1
J: TRBJ2-7
CDR3: ASSLAGSSGDEQY

V: TRBV12-5
J: TRBJ2-7
CDR3: ASGLIERYEQY

V: TRBV7-9
J: TRBJ1-5
CDR3: ASSGRNQPQH

V: TRBV6-2/TRBV6-3
J: TRBJ1-4
CDR3: ASSSPRTVGEKLF

V: TRBV19
J: TRBJ2-1
CDR3: ASSMYRGRDEQF

V: TRBV18
J: TRBJ1-1
CDR3: ASSPNNGPTEAF

V: TRBV5-4
J: TRBJ2-2
CDR3: ASSLGALAGGTGELF

V: TRBV7-9
J: TRBJ1-6
CDR3: ASSPEKSPLH

V: TRBV2
J: TRBJ2-5
CDR3: ASSGTDSGTQY

V: TRBV5-4
J: TRBJ1-1
CDR3: ASSFPGSPLGTEAF

V: TRBV7-2
J: TRBJ2-1
CDR3: ASSLWTSGNYNEQF

V: TRBV28
J: TRBJ1-4
CDR3: ASRLTGANEKLF

V: TRBV6-1
J: TRBJ1-2
CDR3: ASSASGQGIGNYGYT

V: TRBV6-5
J: TRBJ1-4
CDR3: ASRSRGALNEKLF

V: TRBV5-1
J: TRBJ2-1
CDR3: ASSFVAGFYNEQF

V: TRBV7-2
J: TRBJ2-5
CDR3: ASSPRQGGETQY

V: TRBV9
J: TRBJ2-3
CDR3: ASSPRAGVGTDTQY

V: TRBV6-2/TRBV6-3
J: TRBJ2-7
CDR3: ASSYGGGTTYEQY

V: TRBV5-1
J: TRBJ1-6
CDR3: ASSPVQGNNSPLH

V: TRBV2
J: TRBJ1-6
CDR3: ASWGGINSPLH